This TCR beta chain came from a study of blood T cell repertoires in COVID-19. Study-wide context: The United States, Italy and Spain were the sources of the acute and convalescent COVID-19 samples. In each case, the material was cDNA or gDNA derived from T cells, B-cell-depleted T cells, or PBMCs.

Authors' analysis steps: Estimates of nucleated cell counts were drawn from the amplification of reference gene primers. The table came from immunoSEQ multiplex PCR; TCRdb's copy has only in-frame clones and leaves some out. V and J calls and clone size are copied from that table; D and trimming were computed from the DNA. The sample lists around 140,000 clones, approximately 87% occurring once. Material: peripheral blood. This clonotype was sampled from a man aged 50-60 years with active COVID-19.

As DNA, the CDR3 is TGTGCCTGGAGTTTCGGACAGTTCTCCTACGAGCAGTACTTC. Translated, it gives CAWSFGQFSYEQYF. V and J are TRBV30 and TRBJ2-7; D might be TRBD1 (6 bases). Germline V gives CDR1 GTSNPN, CDR2 SVGIG (reference sequence). This CDR3 has 14 amino acids. V gave up 2 bases and J gave up 0 bases, with 11 bases separating them.